The T cell receptor (beta chain) under discussion was sequenced for a study of blood T cell repertoires in COVID-19. The CDR3 runs to 18 residues. Germline V gene sequence: CDR1 MDHEN, CDR2 SYDVKM. V lost 5 bases, J lost 1 base, and 21 bases lay in between. Original data processing: Reference gene primer amplification in the assay estimated nucleated cell counts. Sequenced by immunoSEQ multiplex PCR; TCRdb stores in-frame clones only, minus some. V and J calls plus clone size are reproduced from that table; the DNA served to infer D and trimming. The table includes 250,000 or so clones, roughly nine tenths detected once.

Material: peripheral blood. V usage is TRBV28 and J usage is TRBJ1-3; D possibly corresponds to TRBD1 (6 bases). The sequence derives from a middle-aged woman who had recovered from COVID-19. The chain's CDR3 is CASSQLIPGELSGNTIYF. As DNA, the CDR3 is TGTGCCAGCAGTCAATTAATCCCAGGGGAATTATCTGGAAACACCATATATTTT.